This TCR beta chain was identified in a study of T cell responses to AZD1222 COVID-19 vaccine. Study findings and constraints: Donors skewed white British and female; clonal diversity was possibly underestimated.

This clone has just one count. Its antigen is undetermined. After removal of 5 bases from V and 1 base from J, the junction contained 4 bases not matched to a gene. This CDR3 has 15 residues. Germline CDR1 and CDR2: MNHEY and SMNVEV (reference sequence). Only in-frame clones appear in the TCRdb table, and some are missing; sequencing was by immunoSEQ multiplex PCR. Of 200,000 or so clones in the sample, approximately 90% were seen once. V usage is TRBV27 and J usage is TRBJ1-5, with TRBD1 matching 8 bases. The input for sequencing was peripheral blood, taken on day 0 of AZD1222 vaccination. This TCR was sampled from an adult in good health. The DNA for the CDR3 is TGTGCCAGCAGTCCTGGGACAGGAAGCAATCAGCCCCAGCATTTT. Translating gives CASSPGTGSNQPQHF.